The 8 T cell receptor beta chains in this list originate from one sample, sequenced in a study of blood T cell repertoires in COVID-19. Produced via immunoSEQ multiplex PCR; TCRdb's table is partial and in-frame only. The sample consists of tens of thousands of clones, approximately 80% of them appearing once. Sequencing was performed on peripheral blood. These receptors were obtained from a human donor in a cohort sampled during active COVID-19.

The chain recombines TRBV5-6 with TRBJ1-1; D is undetermined. Germline assignment: CDR1 SGHDT and CDR2 YYEEEE. V was shortened by 2 bases and J by 6 bases, with 14 bases between the two germline ends. The CDR3 totals 14 residues. The CDR3 loop reads CASSLWSGGPEAFF. The CDR3 DNA reads as TGTGCCAGCAGCTTATGGTCAGGAGGACCTGAAGCTTTCTTT.

Note on this clone: At one end, the junction sequence differs from germline, possibly due to a read error. The chain combines TRBV7-7 with TRBJ2-2; D might be TRBD1 (6 bases). CDR3 length: 16 amino acids. Germline CDR1 and CDR2: SSHAT and FNYEAQ (reference sequence). The CDR3 coding sequence is TGTGCTAGCAGCCCTCGTGGGACACCGAACACCGGGGAGCTGTTTTTT. It codes for CASSPRGTPNTGELFF.

This chain joins TRBV6-2 or TRBV6-3 and TRBJ2-7; perhaps TRBD2 as D (6 bases). Between the trimmed V and J ends, which lost 5 bases and 3 bases, there was a span of 17 bases. The CDR3 is 15 residues long. Germline V lookup: CDR1 MNHEY, CDR2 SVGEGT. As DNA, the CDR3 is TGTGCCAGCAGTCAGACTAGTATGGGACGCTACGAGCAGTACGTC. Amino acid sequence: CASSQTSMGRYEQYV.

This chain connects TRBV27 to TRBJ2-7; TRBD2 matches at 8 bases. Germline V gene sequence: CDR1 MNHEY, CDR2 SMNVEV (reference sequence). Losses at the gene ends were 2 bases for V and 9 bases for J; bases not matched to a gene: 18. CDR3 length: 17 residues. The CDR3 DNA reads TGTGCCAGCAGTTTACGTGGGCGGGAGGCCGGGGGTTTGGGGCAGTACGTC. This translates into CASSLRGREAGGLGQYV.

The chain links TRBV5-4 to TRBJ2-5; TRBD1 matches at 11 bases. Germline CDR1 and CDR2: SGHNT and YYREEE (reference sequence). V dropped 4 bases and J dropped 3; count of bases not matched to a gene: 8. CDR3 length: 16 amino acids. CDR3 residues: CASSPGTGGIKETQYF. The CDR3 coding sequence is TGTGCCAGCAGCCCCGGGACAGGGGGGATTAAAGAGACCCAGTACTTC.

Regarding this clone: Distinct nucleotide sequences in the sample also encode this CDR3. This chain links TRBV30 with TRBJ1-2; 9 bases line up with TRBD1. This CDR3 has 14 amino acids. From germline, CDR1 is GTSNPN and CDR2 SVGIG (reference sequence). V shed 0 bases, J shed 2 bases, and the junction held 1 base outside the gene matches. The CDR3 loop reads CAWSVDRGNYGYTF. CDR3 nucleotides: TGTGCCTGGAGTGTAGACAGGGGGAACTATGGCTACACCTTC.

This chain connects TRBV18 to TRBJ1-2, with TRBD1 identical over 11 bases. This CDR3 comprises 14 residues. The germline V gene encodes CDR1 KGHSH and CDR2 LQKENI. Trimming took 3 bases from V and 6 from J; bases not matched to a gene: 3. DNA of the CDR3: TGTGCCAGCTCACCCCTGGGACAGGGGGATGGCTACACCTTC. It codes for CASSPLGQGDGYTF.

The CDR3 reads CSVEDFSVLYGYTF. The CDR3 DNA reads as TGCAGCGTTGAAGATTTTTCGGTCCTTTATGGCTACACCTTC. The chain is built from TRBV29-1 and TRBJ1-2; D is unclear. Per germline, CDR1 SQVTM and CDR2 ANQGSEA. This CDR3 spans 14 amino acids. Trimming took off 0 bases at V and 5 bases at J, with 13 bases between the two ends.